Below, one T cell receptor (beta chain) is given with its context. Generated by immunoSEQ multiplex PCR, the TCRdb table keeps only in-frame clones and is missing some. The table lists 300,000 to 400,000 clones, about 87% of them singletons. The data are from a study of blood T cell repertoires in COVID-19. As for the study in general: Samples representing acute and convalescent COVID-19 were sourced from the United States, Italy and Spain.

Patients in Seattle were enrolled during active infection, then followed longitudinally. The TCR was taken from a man under 40 with COVID-19, enrolled during active disease. The sample comprised peripheral blood.

The CDR3 DNA follows: TGTGCCAGCAGTTACGAACAGACGAGCTCCTACGAGCAGTACTTC. Amino acid sequence: CASSYEQTSSYEQYF. J is TRBJ2-7 and V is TRBV6-2 or TRBV6-3; D call uncertain. This CDR3 has 15 amino acids. The germline V gene has CDR1 MNHEY and CDR2 SVGEGT. V dropped 2 bases and J dropped 0 bases, with 11 bases sitting between them.